The 10 T cell receptor beta chains below come from one sample, sequenced in a study of Ad26.COV2.S vaccination and SARS-CoV-2 variants. The sample's treatment: roughly 20 received Ad26.COV2.S at low or high dose, single or two shots; several received placebo; per-sample allocation not given. At day 63 after the first vaccine or placebo injection, samples were drawn. Some clones are missing from TCRdb's copy, which holds only in-frame ones; the method was immunoSEQ multiplex PCR. The top ten hold over 2.5% of the sample, which has about 450,000 clones, roughly 87% seen once. The sequencing here drew on peripheral blood, taken in a trial of Ad26.COV2.S vaccine versus placebo. The source of these receptors is a person aged 18-60 years who received the Ad26.COV2.S COVID-19 vaccine or a placebo.

The genes are TRBV5-6 and TRBJ1-2; D is ambiguous. Germline lookup yields CDR1 SGHDT and CDR2 YYEEEE. The CDR3 is made up of 12 amino acids. V was shortened by 3 bases and J by 9 bases, with 12 bases between the two germline ends. The CDR3 DNA reads as TGTGCCAGCAGCTGGCAGAACACGCGCTACACCTTC. Translation: CASSWQNTRYTF.

The chain employs TRBV5-1 and TRBJ2-6; 7 bases fit TRBD1. The CDR3 runs 17 residues. The trim removed 4 bases at V and 0 bases at J, leaving 7 bases unmatched. CDR1 SGHRS and CDR2 YFSETQ come from the germline V gene. In DNA form, the CDR3 reads TGCGCCAGCAGCCCCCGACAGGGAGCCTCTGGGGCCAACGTCCTGACTTTC. Its translation is CASSPRQGASGANVLTF. Full variable domain (missing parts from reference TRBV5-1 and TRBJ2-6): KAGVTQTPRYLIKTRGQQVTLSCSPISGHRSVSWYQQTPGQGLQFLFEYFSETQRNKGNFPGRFSGRQFSNSRSEMNVSTLELGDSALYLCASSPRQGASGANVLTFGAGSRLTVL.

A remark on this clone: At one of its ends the junction is not consistent with the germline gene, which may arise from a read error. This sequence joins TRBV7-3 and TRBJ2-7; 10 bases are shared with TRBD2. Germline V gene sequence: CDR1 SGHTA, CDR2 FQGTGA. This CDR3 has 14 residues. The CDR3 DNA is TGTGCCAGCGCACTCCTAGCGGGAGTCACGGACCTCTCCTTC. This translates into CASALLAGVTDLSF.

This clone has just one count. CDR3 DNA: TGTGCCTTCCGGTTAGCGGGGGCCACCGGGGAGCTGTTTTTT. Amino acid sequence: CAFRLAGATGELFF. The gene calls are TRBV30 and TRBJ2-2; 9 bases line up with TRBD2. The V segment lost 7 bases and the J segment 4 bases; nucleotides outside the gene matches: 7. The CDR3 runs 14 residues. CDR1 is GTSNPN and CDR2 is SVGIG in the germline V gene (reference sequence).

The chain carries TRBV6-2 or TRBV6-3 and TRBJ1-1; D is perhaps TRBD1 (5 bases). CDR3 length: 12 amino acids. With 4 bases removed from V and 4 bases from J, the gap between germline ends came to 7 bases. Germline CDR1 MNHEY, CDR2 SVGEGT. This CDR3 is CASSWGLTEAFF. Here the CDR3 DNA reads TGTGCCAGCAGTTGGGGCCTCACTGAAGCTTTCTTT.

The chain has TRBV27 and TRBJ2-3; D may be TRBD1 (5 bases). The germline V gene encodes CDR1 MNHEY and CDR2 SMNVEV (reference sequence). With 7 bases removed from V and 2 bases from J, the gap between germline ends came to 16 bases. CDR3 size: 15 residues. The CDR3 reads CASTPAGKYTDTQYF. The CDR3 DNA sequence: TGTGCCAGCACCCCGGCAGGGAAATACACAGATACGCAGTATTTT.

The chain employs TRBV6-5 and TRBJ1-1; 7 positions match TRBD1. This CDR3 has 15 residues. J lost 7 bases, V lost 2 bases, and 10 bases had no gene match. CDR1 MNHEY and CDR2 SVGAGI come from the germline V gene. The CDR3 sequence is CASSYLTGSIGEAFF. CDR3 in DNA: TGTGCCAGCAGTTACCTGACAGGGAGTATCGGTGAAGCTTTCTTT.

The chain recombines TRBV18 with TRBJ2-1; D may be TRBD1 (6 bases). CDR1 and CDR2 (germline): KGHSH, LQKENI. The CDR3 is 15 amino acids. With 2 bases removed from V and 0 bases from J, the gap between germline ends came to 8 bases. The CDR3 DNA reads TGTGCCAGCTCACCAATGGACAGCTCCTACAATGAGCAGTTCTTC. It encodes CASSPMDSSYNEQFF.

The genes are TRBV19 and TRBJ1-1; a possible D gene is TRBD1 (5 bases). The ends were cut back, 7 bases at V and 10 bases at J, with 13 bases in the middle. The CDR3 spans 11 residues. CDR1 and CDR2 (germline): LNHDA, SQIVND (reference sequence). This chain's CDR3 is CASMMGLGAFF. The CDR3 coding sequence is TGTGCCAGTATGATGGGGCTTGGAGCTTTCTTT.

The chain uses TRBV5-1 and TRBJ2-1; 9 positions agree with TRBD2. The length of the CDR3 is 15 residues. V was clipped by 1 base and J by 9 bases; unmatched bases: 8. CDR1 is SGHRS and CDR2 is YFSETQ in the germline V gene. CDR3 residues: CASSLRSSGISEQFF. For the CDR3, the DNA is TGCGCCAGCAGCTTGAGGTCTAGCGGGATTAGTGAGCAGTTCTTC.